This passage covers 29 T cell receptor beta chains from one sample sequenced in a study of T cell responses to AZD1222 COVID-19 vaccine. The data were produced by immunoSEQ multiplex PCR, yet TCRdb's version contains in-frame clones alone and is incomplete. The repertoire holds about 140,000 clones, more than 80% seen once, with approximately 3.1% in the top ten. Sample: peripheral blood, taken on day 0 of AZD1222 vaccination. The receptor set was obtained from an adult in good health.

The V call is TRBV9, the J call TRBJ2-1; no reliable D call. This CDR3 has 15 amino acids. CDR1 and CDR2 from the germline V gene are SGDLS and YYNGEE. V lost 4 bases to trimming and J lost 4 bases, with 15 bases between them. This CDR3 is CASSPRSAYYNEQFF. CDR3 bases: TGTGCCAGCAGCCCTAGGAGCGCCTATTACAATGAGCAGTTCTTC.

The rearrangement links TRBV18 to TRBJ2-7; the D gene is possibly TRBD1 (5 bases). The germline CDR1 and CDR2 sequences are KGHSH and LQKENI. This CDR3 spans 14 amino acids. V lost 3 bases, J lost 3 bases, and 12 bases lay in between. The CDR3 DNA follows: TGTGCCAGCTCACCTAGGCAGGGATTCTACGAGCAGTACTTC. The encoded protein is CASSPRQGFYEQYF. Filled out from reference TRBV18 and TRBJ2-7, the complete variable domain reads NAGVMQNPRHLVRRRGQEARLRCSPMKGHSHVYWYRQLPEEGLKFMVYLQKENIIDESGMPKERFSAEFPKEGPSILRIQQVVRGDSAAYFCASSPRQGFYEQYFGPGTRLTVT.

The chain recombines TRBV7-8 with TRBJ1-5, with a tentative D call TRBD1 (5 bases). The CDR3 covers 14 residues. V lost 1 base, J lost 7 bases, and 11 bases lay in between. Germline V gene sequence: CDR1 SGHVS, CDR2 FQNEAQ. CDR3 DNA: TGTGCCAGCAGCTTAGTGCCGGGGGAACAGCCCCAGCATTTT. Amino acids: CASSLVPGEQPQHF.

CDR3 residues: CASGLAGTGPQPQHF. CDR3 bases: TGTGCTAGTGGTTTGGCCGGGACAGGGCCTCAGCCCCAGCATTTT. The chain links TRBV12-5 to TRBJ1-5; 9 nucleotides match TRBD1. CDR3 length equals 15 residues. V trimming: 1 base; J trimming: 6 bases; junction bases outside the gene matches: 4. CDR1 and CDR2 from the germline V gene are LGHNT and FRNRAP.

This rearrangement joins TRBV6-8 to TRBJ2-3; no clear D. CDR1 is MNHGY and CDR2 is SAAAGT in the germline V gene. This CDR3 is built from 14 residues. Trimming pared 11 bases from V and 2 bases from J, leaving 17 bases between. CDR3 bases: TGTGCCCGGAAAACTTGCGGCCACACAGATACGCAGTATTTT. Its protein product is CARKTCGHTDTQYF.

CDR3 coding DNA: TGTGCCAGCAGCCCAAGGGCCCGGCCTCCCGCGCCCTACAATGAGCAGTTCTTC. Translating it yields CASSPRARPPAPYNEQFF. The chain links TRBV7-9 to TRBJ2-1, with D unresolved. The CDR3 loop spans 18 amino acids. V lost 5 bases, J lost 2 bases, and 22 bases lay in between. CDR1 is SEHNR, CDR2 FQNEAQ, per germline (reference sequence). Drawing the rest from reference TRBV7-9 and TRBJ2-1, the complete variable domain is DTGVSQNPRHKITKRGQNVTFRCDPISEHNRLYWYRQTLGQGPEFLTYFQNEAQLEKSRLLSDRFSAERPKGSFSTLEIQRTEQGDSAMYLCASSPRARPPAPYNEQFFGPGTRLTVL.

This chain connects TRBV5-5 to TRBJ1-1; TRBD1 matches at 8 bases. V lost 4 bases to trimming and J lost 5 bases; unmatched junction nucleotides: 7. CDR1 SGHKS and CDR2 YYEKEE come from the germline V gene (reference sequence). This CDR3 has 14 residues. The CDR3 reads CASSIGQGGTEAFF. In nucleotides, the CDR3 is TGTGCCAGCAGCATAGGACAGGGTGGGACTGAAGCTTTCTTT. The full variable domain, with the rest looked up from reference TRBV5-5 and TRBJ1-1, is DAGVTQSPTHLIKTRGQQVTLRCSPISGHKSVSWYQQVLGQGPQFIFQYYEKEERGRGNFPDRFSARQFPNYSSELNVNALLLGDSALYLCASSIGQGGTEAFFGQGTRLTVV.

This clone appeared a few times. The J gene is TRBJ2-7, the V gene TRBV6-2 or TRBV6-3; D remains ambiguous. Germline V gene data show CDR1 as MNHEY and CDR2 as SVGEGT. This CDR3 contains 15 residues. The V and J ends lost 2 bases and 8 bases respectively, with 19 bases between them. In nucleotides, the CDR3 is TGTGCCAGCAGTTACGTATCGGGCGAAGGTAGGAAGCAGTACTTC. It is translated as CASSYVSGEGRKQYF.

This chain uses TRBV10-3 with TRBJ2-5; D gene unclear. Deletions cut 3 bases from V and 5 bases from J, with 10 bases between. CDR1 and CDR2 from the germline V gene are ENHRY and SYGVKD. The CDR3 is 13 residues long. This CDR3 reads CAISDDPPETQYF. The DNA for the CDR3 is TGTGCCATCAGTGACGACCCTCCGGAGACCCAGTACTTC.

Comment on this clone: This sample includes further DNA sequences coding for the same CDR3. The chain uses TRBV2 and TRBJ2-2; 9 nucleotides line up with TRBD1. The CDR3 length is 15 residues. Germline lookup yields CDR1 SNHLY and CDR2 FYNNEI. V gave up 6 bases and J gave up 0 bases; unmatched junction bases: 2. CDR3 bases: TGTGCCAGCAGCCGACAGGGGGCGAACACCGGGGAGCTGTTTTTT. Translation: CASSRQGANTGELFF.

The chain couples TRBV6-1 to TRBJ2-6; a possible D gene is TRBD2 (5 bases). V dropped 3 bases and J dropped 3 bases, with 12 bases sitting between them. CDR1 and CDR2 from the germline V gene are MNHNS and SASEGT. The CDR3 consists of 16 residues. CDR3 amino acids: CASSDFERRGANVLTF. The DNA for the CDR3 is TGTGCCAGCAGTGATTTTGAGCGGCGTGGGGCCAACGTCCTGACTTTC.

Here the CDR3 DNA reads TGTGCCAGCAAAATCAGCAGGGGGAACACTGAAGCTTTCTTT. Its translation: CASKISRGNTEAFF. The V call is TRBV28, the J call TRBJ1-1, with D perhaps TRBD1 (6 bases). Germline V lookup: CDR1 MDHEN, CDR2 SYDVKM. The V gene lost 7 bases and the J gene lost 1 base, with 13 bases spanning the gap. The CDR3 sequence is 14 residues long.

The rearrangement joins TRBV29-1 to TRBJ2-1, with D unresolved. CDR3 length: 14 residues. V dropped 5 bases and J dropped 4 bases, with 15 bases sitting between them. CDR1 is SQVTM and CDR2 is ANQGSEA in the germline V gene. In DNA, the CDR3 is TGCAGCGTTTATATGAGACACACTTACAATGAGCAGTTCTTC. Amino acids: CSVYMRHTYNEQFF.

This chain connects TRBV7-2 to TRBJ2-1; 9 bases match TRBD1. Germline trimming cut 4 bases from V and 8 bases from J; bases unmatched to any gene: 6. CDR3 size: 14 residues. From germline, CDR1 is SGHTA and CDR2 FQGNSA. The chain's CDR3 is CASSYHTGGYEQFF. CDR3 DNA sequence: TGTGCCAGCAGCTATCATACAGGGGGCTATGAGCAGTTCTTC.

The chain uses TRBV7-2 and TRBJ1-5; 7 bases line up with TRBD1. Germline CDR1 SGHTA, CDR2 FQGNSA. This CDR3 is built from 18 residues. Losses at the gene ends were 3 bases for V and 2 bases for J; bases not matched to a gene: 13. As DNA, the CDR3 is TGTGCCAGCAGCTTCCGAGGGAGACAGGGAGGGGGCAATCAGCCCCAGCATTTT. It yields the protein CASSFRGRQGGGNQPQHF.

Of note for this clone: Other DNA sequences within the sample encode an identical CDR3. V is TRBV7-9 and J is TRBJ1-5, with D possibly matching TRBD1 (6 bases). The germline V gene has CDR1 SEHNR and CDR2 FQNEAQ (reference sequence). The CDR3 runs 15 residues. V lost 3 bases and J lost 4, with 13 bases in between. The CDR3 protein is CASSLGPGTNQPQHF. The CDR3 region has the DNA TGTGCCAGCAGCTTGGGTCCGGGGACAAATCAGCCCCAGCATTTT.

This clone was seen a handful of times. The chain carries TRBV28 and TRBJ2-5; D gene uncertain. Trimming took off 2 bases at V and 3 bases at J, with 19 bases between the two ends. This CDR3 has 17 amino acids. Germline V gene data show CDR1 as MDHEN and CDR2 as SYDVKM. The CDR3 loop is CASSLHHGLALEETQYF. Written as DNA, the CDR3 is TGTGCCAGCAGTTTACATCACGGGTTGGCGTTAGAAGAGACCCAGTACTTC.

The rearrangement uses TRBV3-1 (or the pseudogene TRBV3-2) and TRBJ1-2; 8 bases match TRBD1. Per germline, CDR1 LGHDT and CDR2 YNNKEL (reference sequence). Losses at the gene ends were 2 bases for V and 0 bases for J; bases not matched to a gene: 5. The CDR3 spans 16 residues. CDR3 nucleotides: TGTGCCAGCAGCCAAAGGGGCAGGGGGCCTAACTATGGCTACACCTTC. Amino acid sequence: CASSQRGRGPNYGYTF.

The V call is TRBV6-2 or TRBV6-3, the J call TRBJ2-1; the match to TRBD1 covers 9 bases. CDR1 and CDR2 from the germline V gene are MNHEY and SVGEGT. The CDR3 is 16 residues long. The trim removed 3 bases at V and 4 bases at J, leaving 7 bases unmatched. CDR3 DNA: TGTGCCAGCAGTTATCCCGGGACAGGGTCTTACAATGAGCAGTTCTTC. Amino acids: CASSYPGTGSYNEQFF.

CDR3 in amino acids: CATSPTGAEQYF. The CDR3 DNA sequence: TGTGCCACCAGTCCGACAGGGGCCGAGCAGTACTTC. The J gene is TRBJ2-7, the V gene TRBV24-1; 8 nucleotides align to TRBD1. The V gene's germline CDR1 is KGHDR and CDR2 SFDVKD. After removal of 6 bases from V and 6 bases from J, the junction contained 3 bases not matched to a gene. CDR3 length: 12 amino acids.

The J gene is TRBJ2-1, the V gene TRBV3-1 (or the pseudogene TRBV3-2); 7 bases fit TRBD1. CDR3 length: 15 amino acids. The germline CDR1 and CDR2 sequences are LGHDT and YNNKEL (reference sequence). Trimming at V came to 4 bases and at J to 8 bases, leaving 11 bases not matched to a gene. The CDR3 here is CASSPGWLGGDEQFF. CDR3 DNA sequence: TGTGCCAGCAGCCCCGGTTGGTTAGGGGGCGATGAGCAGTTCTTC.

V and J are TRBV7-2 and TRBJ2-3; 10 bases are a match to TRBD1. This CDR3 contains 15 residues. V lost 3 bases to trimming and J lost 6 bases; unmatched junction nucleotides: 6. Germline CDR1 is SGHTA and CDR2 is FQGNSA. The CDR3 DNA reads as TGTGCCAGCAGCTTGTCCGGGACAGGGGCGGATACGCAGTATTTT. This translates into CASSLSGTGADTQYF.

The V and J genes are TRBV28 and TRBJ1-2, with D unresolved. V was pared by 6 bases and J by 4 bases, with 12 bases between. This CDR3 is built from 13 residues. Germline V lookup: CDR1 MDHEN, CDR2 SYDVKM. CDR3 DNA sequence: TGTGCCAGCAGGCTCCCGTTAGGCTATGGCTACACCTTC. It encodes CASRLPLGYGYTF.

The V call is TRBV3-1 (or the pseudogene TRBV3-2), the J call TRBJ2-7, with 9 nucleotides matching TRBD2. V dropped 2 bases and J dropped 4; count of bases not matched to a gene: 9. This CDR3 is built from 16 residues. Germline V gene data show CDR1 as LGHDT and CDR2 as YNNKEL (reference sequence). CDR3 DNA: TGTGCCAGCAGCCAAAGCGGGCTAGCGGGACGGTACGAGCAGTACTTC. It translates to CASSQSGLAGRYEQYF.

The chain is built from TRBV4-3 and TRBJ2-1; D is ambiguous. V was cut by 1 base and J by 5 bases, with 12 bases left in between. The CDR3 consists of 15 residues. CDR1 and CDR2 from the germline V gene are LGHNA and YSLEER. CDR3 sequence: CASSQAGPTDNEQFF. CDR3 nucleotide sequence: TGCGCCAGCAGCCAAGCTGGACCCACAGACAATGAGCAGTTCTTC.

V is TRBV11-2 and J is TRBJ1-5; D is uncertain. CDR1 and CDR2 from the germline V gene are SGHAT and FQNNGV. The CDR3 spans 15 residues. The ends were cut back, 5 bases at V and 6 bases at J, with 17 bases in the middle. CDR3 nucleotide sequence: TGTGCCAGCAGCCCGACGACCGAAAGGAGTCAGCCCCAGCATTTT. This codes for CASSPTTERSQPQHF. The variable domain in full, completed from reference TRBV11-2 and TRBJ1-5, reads EAGVAQSPRYKIIEKRQSVAFWCNPISGHATLYWYQQILGQGPKLLIQFQNNGVVDDSQLPKDRFSAERLKGVDSTLKIQPAKLEDSAVYLCASSPTTERSQPQHFGDGTRLSIL.

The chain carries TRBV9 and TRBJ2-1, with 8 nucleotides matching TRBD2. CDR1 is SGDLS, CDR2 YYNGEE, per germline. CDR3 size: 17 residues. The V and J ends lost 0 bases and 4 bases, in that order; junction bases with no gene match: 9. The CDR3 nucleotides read TGTGCCAGCAGCGTAGAGCCTAGCGGGCTAGTATACAATGAGCAGTTCTTC. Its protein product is CASSVEPSGLVYNEQFF.

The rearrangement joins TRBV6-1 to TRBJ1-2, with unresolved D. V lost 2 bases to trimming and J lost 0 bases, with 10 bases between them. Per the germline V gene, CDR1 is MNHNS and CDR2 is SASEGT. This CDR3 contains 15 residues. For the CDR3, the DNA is TGTGCCAGCAGTGAATTCGGGATAGCTAACTATGGCTACACCTTC. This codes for CASSEFGIANYGYTF.

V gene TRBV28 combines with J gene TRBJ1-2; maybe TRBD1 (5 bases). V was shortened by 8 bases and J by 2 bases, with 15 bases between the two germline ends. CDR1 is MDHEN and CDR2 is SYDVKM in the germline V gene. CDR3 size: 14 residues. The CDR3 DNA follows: TGTGCCAGCCATACCGGCGGGACGAACTATGGCTACACCTTC. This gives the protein CASHTGGTNYGYTF.